Following are 32 T cell receptor beta chains from one sample sequenced in a study of T cells in localized non-small cell lung cancer. Sequencing was performed with immunoSEQ multiplex PCR; in TCRdb, only in-frame clones are kept and a portion is missing. The sample holds about 59,000 clones, about 89% seen once. The material sequenced was peripheral blood, taken before any cancer treatment. The receptors shown here come from a man aged 35 to 70 with stage I lung adenocarcinoma.

This chain uses TRBV10-3 with TRBJ2-5; possibly TRBD2 for D (6 bases). The CDR3 runs 13 residues. Germline V CDR1 and CDR2: ENHRY, SYGVKD. The ends were cut back, 10 bases at V and 1 base at J, with 13 bases in the middle. The CDR3 region is CASGADTQETQYF. Here the CDR3 DNA reads TGTGCCAGCGGGGCAGACACCCAAGAGACCCAGTACTTC.

The rearrangement joins TRBV30 to TRBJ1-1; 7 bases match TRBD1. CDR1 and CDR2 from the germline V gene are GTSNPN and SVGIG (reference sequence). The CDR3 is 13 residues long. V lost 8 bases and J lost 1; bases outside the gene matches: 7. Written as DNA, the CDR3 is TGTGCCGGCAGCGGACAGGCGAACACTGAAGCTTTCTTT. This encodes CAGSGQANTEAFF.

The chain carries TRBV6-5 and TRBJ1-6; possible D gene TRBD1, 5 bases. CDR1 MNHEY and CDR2 SVGAGI come from the germline V gene. CDR3 length: 14 amino acids. Trimming cost V 6 bases and J 7 bases, with 13 bases left between them. The CDR3 DNA follows: TGTGCCAGCAGGGGACGGATGACGAATTCACCCCTCCACTTT. It encodes CASRGRMTNSPLHF.

The rearrangement uses TRBV28 and TRBJ1-2; the D gene is possibly TRBD1 (6 bases). Trimming pared 4 bases from V and 4 bases from J, leaving 13 bases between. This CDR3 spans 14 amino acids. Germline CDR1 is MDHEN and CDR2 is SYDVKM. CDR3 nucleotide sequence: TGTGCCAGCAGTTCAGCCGGACAGTTCTATGGCTACACCTTC. Encoded protein: CASSSAGQFYGYTF.

V gene TRBV5-8 combines with J gene TRBJ1-1, with D possibly matching TRBD1 (6 bases). The CDR3 covers 14 residues. Germline V gene data show CDR1 as SGHTS and CDR2 as YDEGEE. Deletions cut 4 bases from V and 0 bases from J, with 10 bases between. Here the CDR3 reads CASSKGGVNTEAFF. The CDR3 DNA reads as TGTGCCAGCAGCAAGGGGGGGGTGAACACTGAAGCTTTCTTT.

V and J are TRBV5-4 and TRBJ2-7; 11 bases align to TRBD2. CDR1 SGHNT and CDR2 YYREEE come from the germline V gene (reference sequence). CDR3 size: 13 residues. The ends lost 6 bases at V and 5 bases at J; junction bases unmatched: 4. The CDR3: CASTQLAGDEQYF. CDR3 DNA: TGTGCCAGCACACAACTAGCGGGAGACGAGCAGTACTTC.

This clone was seen just once. The chain has TRBV11-2 and TRBJ2-5; TRBD1 matches 7 bases. This CDR3 region has 14 residues. After removal of 10 bases from V and 1 base from J, the junction contained 9 bases not matched to a gene. Germline CDR1 SGHAT, CDR2 FQNNGV. The CDR3 DNA is TGTGCCACCCAGGGGGTCCCATCCCAAGAGACCCAGTACTTC. Protein: CATQGVPSQETQYF.

The rearrangement joins TRBV6-1 to TRBJ2-7, with D perhaps assigned TRBD1 or TRBD2 (5 bases each). This CDR3 contains 15 residues. The germline V gene has CDR1 MNHNS and CDR2 SASEGT. Trimming shortened V by 5 bases and J by 3 bases, and 17 bases separated the two germline ends. The CDR3 here is CASSPGWDGGYEQYF. The CDR3 DNA reads TGTGCCAGCAGTCCCGGGTGGGACGGAGGCTACGAGCAGTACTTC.

The chain couples TRBV5-4 to TRBJ1-3; D ambiguous. The CDR3 is 13 residues long. Per the germline V gene, CDR1 is SGHNT and CDR2 is YYREEE (reference sequence). Trimming left V 1 base short and J 2 bases short, with 4 bases between. CDR3 residues: CASSLPAGNTIYF. The CDR3 coding sequence is TGTGCCAGCAGCTTGCCGGCTGGAAACACCATATATTTT.

The chain employs TRBV27 and TRBJ2-5; 8 bases fit TRBD2. The length of the CDR3 is 16 residues. Germline lookup yields CDR1 MNHEY and CDR2 SMNVEV (reference sequence). V lost 6 bases, J lost 5 bases, and 14 bases stayed unmatched. The CDR3 DNA sequence: TGTGCCAGCAGGACCCGTAGCGGGGCCCGGGGGGAGACCCAGTACTTC. Protein product: CASRTRSGARGETQYF.

This sequence joins TRBV30 and TRBJ1-2; D is uncertain. The CDR3 has 15 residues. V was trimmed by 2 bases and J by 2 bases, leaving 15 bases between them. Germline-derived CDR1 and CDR2 are GTSNPN and SVGIG (reference sequence). The DNA of the CDR3 is TGTGCCTGGAGTCCCGATTTGGCGGGAAACTATGGCTACACCTTC. Amino acid sequence: CAWSPDLAGNYGYTF.

The V call is TRBV30, the J call TRBJ2-2; TRBD2 aligns across 7 bases. The CDR3 is made up of 14 amino acids. The ends lost 5 bases at V and 7 bases at J; junction bases unmatched: 10. Germline V CDR1 and CDR2: GTSNPN, SVGIG (reference sequence). The CDR3 DNA reads as TGTGCCTGGGCGGGGGTCGTGGATGTCGGGGAGCTGTTTTTT. It yields the protein CAWAGVVDVGELFF.

J is TRBJ1-1 and V is TRBV6-6; maybe TRBD1 (6 bases). The CDR3 contains 13 residues. Between the trimmed V and J ends, which lost 7 bases and 5 bases, there was a span of 14 bases. Germline CDR1 and CDR2: MNHNY and SVGAGI (reference sequence). CDR3 in amino acids: CASIRGGKTEAFF. In nucleotides, the CDR3 is TGTGCCAGCATTAGGGGGGGCAAGACTGAAGCTTTCTTT.

DNA for the CDR3: TGTGCCAGCACCTCAGACAACGAGCAGTACTTC. Its protein is CASTSDNEQYF. The V gene is TRBV5-4, the J gene TRBJ2-7, with D uncertain. Germline CDR1 reads SGHNT; CDR2 reads YYREEE (reference sequence). The CDR3 has 11 residues. Trimming stripped 6 bases from V and 5 bases from J, with 9 bases between. The full variable domain, in which reference TRBV5-4 and TRBJ2-7 provide the parts outside the CDR3, is ETGVTQSPTHLIKTRGQQVTLRCSSQSGHNTVSWYQQALGQGPQFIFQYYREEENGRGNFPPRFSGLQFPNYSSELNVNALELDDSALYLCASTSDNEQYFGPGTRLTVT.

V gene TRBV11-2 combines with J gene TRBJ2-4; a weak D match, TRBD1 (5 bases). Trimming removed 1 base from V and 11 bases from J, with 9 bases in between. Germline values: CDR1 SGHAT, CDR2 FQNNGV. The length of the CDR3 is 12 residues. Written as DNA, the CDR3 is TGTGCCAGCAGCTTAGGGGGCAGTGTTCAGTACTTC. Translating it yields CASSLGGSVQYF.

The V call is TRBV6-4, the J call TRBJ2-6; D gene ambiguous. The CDR3 runs to 14 residues. CDR1 MRHNA and CDR2 SNTAGT come from the germline V gene. Trimming took off 2 bases at V and 1 base at J, with 3 bases between the two ends. CDR3 residues: CASSDKSGANVLTF. The CDR3, as DNA: TGTGCCAGCAGTGACAAATCTGGGGCCAACGTCCTGACTTTC.

The V and J genes are TRBV9 and TRBJ1-2; D gene unclear. Looked up from germline, CDR1 is SGDLS and CDR2 is YYNGEE. Trimming pared 3 bases from V and 4 bases from J, leaving 16 bases between. This CDR3 has 15 residues. The CDR3 region is CASSGPSWGSYGYTF. In DNA, the CDR3 is TGTGCCAGCAGCGGCCCCAGCTGGGGTAGCTATGGCTACACCTTC.

The chain employs TRBV10-3 and TRBJ2-7; D may be TRBD1 (5 bases). CDR3 length: 18 amino acids. Germline CDR1 is ENHRY and CDR2 is SYGVKD. V lost 3 bases to trimming and J lost 0 bases, with 21 bases between them. CDR3 sequence reads: CAISDRQPGDLSSYEQYF. The CDR3, as DNA: TGTGCCATCAGTGACCGACAGCCCGGTGATCTGAGCTCCTACGAGCAGTACTTC.

This chain uses TRBV12-5 with TRBJ2-1, with D possibly TRBD2 on 6 matching bases. The V gene's germline CDR1 is LGHNT and CDR2 FRNRAP. CDR3 length: 14 amino acids. V gave up 5 bases and J gave up 3 bases, with 11 bases separating them. The chain's CDR3 is CASGAWRGYNEQFF. Here the CDR3 DNA reads TGTGCTAGTGGTGCCTGGCGGGGCTACAATGAGCAGTTCTTC.

The V and J genes are TRBV6-9 and TRBJ2-4; 8 positions match TRBD2. The germline V gene has CDR1 MNHGY and CDR2 SVAAGI. CDR3 length: 15 residues. V dropped 11 bases and J dropped 0; count of bases not matched to a gene: 9. Here the CDR3 DNA reads TGTGCCCGGGGGGGGCCTCTTAGAGCCAAAAACATTCAGTACTTC. Translation: CARGGPLRAKNIQYF.

This chain joins TRBV29-1 and TRBJ1-2, with D possibly matching TRBD1 (5 bases). The CDR3 length is 13 residues. Germline V gives CDR1 SQVTM, CDR2 ANQGSEA. The V and J ends lost 4 bases and 2 bases respectively, with 11 bases between them. CDR3 DNA sequence: TGCAGCGTTGGACGCCGGGACAACTATGGCTACACCTTC. Translation gives CSVGRRDNYGYTF.

The V and J genes are TRBV10-3 and TRBJ1-2, with D perhaps TRBD1 (6 bases). Germline CDR1 reads ENHRY; CDR2 reads SYGVKD. The CDR3 contains 15 residues. V gave up 10 bases and J gave up 3 bases, with 21 bases separating them. CDR3 sequence: CATTSRGGPDYGYTF. Here the CDR3 DNA reads TGTGCCACAACCTCGAGGGGGGGGCCAGACTATGGCTACACCTTC.

The V and J genes are TRBV6-1 and TRBJ2-7; 8 bases are shared with TRBD1. V lost 6 bases to trimming and J lost 4 bases; unmatched junction nucleotides: 2. Germline CDR1 is MNHNS and CDR2 is SASEGT. The CDR3 is 12 amino acids. The CDR3 sequence is CASSWTGYEQYF. CDR3 in DNA: TGTGCCAGCAGCTGGACAGGGTACGAGCAGTACTTC.

This chain connects TRBV7-9 to TRBJ2-2; D not certain. The germline V gene has CDR1 SEHNR and CDR2 FQNEAQ (reference sequence). This CDR3 spans 15 amino acids. V lost 5 bases to trimming and J lost 2 bases, with 12 bases between them. The chain's CDR3 is CASSPYHRNTGELFF. CDR3 DNA sequence: TGTGCCAGCAGCCCCTACCATCGAAACACCGGGGAGCTGTTTTTT.

The gene calls are TRBV6-1 and TRBJ2-2, with D possibly TRBD2 on 6 matching bases. This CDR3 contains 17 residues. The germline gives CDR1 MNHNS, CDR2 SASEGT. Deletions cut 4 bases from V and 4 bases from J, with 19 bases between. The chain's CDR3 is CASSVEGGRWGTGELFF. For the CDR3, the DNA is TGTGCCAGCAGTGTTGAGGGAGGCCGCTGGGGCACCGGGGAGCTGTTTTTT.

This rearrangement joins TRBV29-1 to TRBJ2-1, with 8 bases aligning to TRBD2. Looked up from germline, CDR1 is SQVTM and CDR2 is ANQGSEA. The CDR3 has 14 residues. Trimming took 7 bases from V and 1 from J; bases not matched to a gene: 6. The CDR3 nucleotides read TGCAGCGCCGAACTAGCGGCTTCCTACAATGAGCAGTTCTTC. The encoded protein is CSAELAASYNEQFF.

V usage is TRBV7-8 and J usage is TRBJ2-4; D might be TRBD1 (6 bases). This CDR3 spans 15 amino acids. Trimming stripped 5 bases from V and 9 bases from J, with 20 bases between. Germline-derived CDR1 and CDR2 are SGHVS and FQNEAQ. The CDR3 protein is CASSGPPGTRGIQYF. As DNA, the CDR3 is TGTGCCAGCAGCGGGCCCCCCGGGACACGGGGCATTCAGTACTTC.

The chain carries TRBV5-6 and TRBJ1-2, with unresolved D. This CDR3 is 16 amino acids long. Trimming cost V 1 base and J 2 bases, with 15 bases left between them. Germline values: CDR1 SGHDT, CDR2 YYEEEE. The CDR3 nucleotides are TGTGCCAGCAGCTTGTCTCTCCGGGTTTCAAACTATGGCTACACCTTC. Amino acids: CASSLSLRVSNYGYTF.

V is TRBV5-4 and J is TRBJ1-1; 10 bases agree with TRBD1. Germline V gene lookup returns CDR1 SGHNT and CDR2 YYREEE (reference sequence). The CDR3 runs 13 residues. V trimming: 5 bases; J trimming: 10 bases; junction bases outside the gene matches: 8. The CDR3 reads CASRLDRGPTAFF. CDR3 nucleotides: TGTGCCAGCAGGCTTGACAGGGGGCCTACAGCTTTCTTT.

This sequence joins TRBV7-2 and TRBJ2-2; D possibly matches TRBD1 or TRBD2 (7 bases each). The CDR3 is 14 amino acids. Germline V lookup: CDR1 SGHTA, CDR2 FQGNSA. The V end lost 5 bases, the J end lost 6 bases, and 13 bases lay between the germline ends. DNA for the CDR3: TGTGCCAGCAGCCAGGGGAGGGGGCCCGGGGAGCTGTTTTTT. It specifies CASSQGRGPGELFF.

This clone was picked up one time. The rearrangement joins TRBV6-5 to TRBJ2-7; the match to TRBD2 covers 7 bases. Trimming removed 5 bases from V and 2 bases from J; junction bases left unmatched: 9. CDR3 length: 15 residues. Germline loops: CDR1 MNHEY, CDR2 SVGAGI. The CDR3 is CASSAPWGTTYEQYF. As DNA, the CDR3 is TGTGCCAGCAGTGCCCCTTGGGGGACTACCTACGAGCAGTACTTC.

V and J are TRBV5-1 and TRBJ1-1, with TRBD1 as a possible D gene (5 bases). The length of the CDR3 is 14 residues. Germline-derived CDR1 and CDR2 are SGHRS and YFSETQ. V gave up 5 bases and J gave up 0 bases, with 11 bases separating them. CDR3 in amino acids: CASRLQGMNTEAFF. Here the CDR3 DNA reads TGCGCCAGCAGGTTGCAGGGTATGAACACTGAAGCTTTCTTT.